This T cell receptor (beta chain) was identified in a study of T cells in Graves' hyperthyroidism and ophthalmopathy. Study conclusions and caveats: Ophthalmopathy and stable hyperthyroidism were separated by a 13 V-J model. Before onset, ophthalmopathy was predicted by the model a median around 6.5 months earlier.

Per germline, CDR1 SEHNR and CDR2 FQNEAQ (reference sequence). The CDR3 length is 15 residues. The ends lost 2 bases at V and 2 bases at J; junction bases unmatched: 5. The patients, who ranged from 18 to 65 in age, presented with newly diagnosed hyperthyroidism lasting under 2 months. Diagnosing involved the use of clinical symptoms, serum thyroxine and TRAb, thyroid ultrasound and orbital computed tomography. A remark on this clonotype: The antigen is not known.

RNA transcripts yielded amplified TCR beta CDR3 regions. An initial round of RT-PCR targeting the TCR CDR3 relied on the HTBI primer set. Via MiXCR, TCRdb re-called the multiplex PCR reads, giving one row per CDR3 protein. The table has about 610,000 distinct CDR3 sequences, 40% to 55% seen once; the top ten hold about 8.3%. The chain joins TRBV7-9 to TRBJ2-7, with 8 nucleotides matching TRBD1. The clonotype originates from a woman in her late teens or twenties with Graves' hyperthyroidism. The sequencing sample was made of peripheral blood or thyroid tissue (not recorded which). CDR3 region: CASSLRRTGTYEQYF. The CDR3 nucleotides are TGTGCCAGCAGCTTAAGGAGGACAGGGACCTACGAGCAGTACTTC.